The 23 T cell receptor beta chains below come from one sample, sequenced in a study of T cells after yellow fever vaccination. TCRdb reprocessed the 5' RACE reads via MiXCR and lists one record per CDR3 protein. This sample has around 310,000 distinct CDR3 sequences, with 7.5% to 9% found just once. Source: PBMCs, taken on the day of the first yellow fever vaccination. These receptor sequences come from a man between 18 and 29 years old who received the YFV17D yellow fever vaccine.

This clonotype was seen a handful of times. CDR3 bases: TGTGCCAGCAGTCCCCTTCAGGGGCTCCGTGGCTACACCTTC. This encodes CASSPLQGLRGYTF. This chain joins TRBV27 and TRBJ1-2; maybe TRBD1 (6 bases). Per germline, CDR1 MNHEY and CDR2 SMNVEV (reference sequence). This CDR3 comprises 14 residues. V was pared by 5 bases and J by 7 bases, with 17 bases between.

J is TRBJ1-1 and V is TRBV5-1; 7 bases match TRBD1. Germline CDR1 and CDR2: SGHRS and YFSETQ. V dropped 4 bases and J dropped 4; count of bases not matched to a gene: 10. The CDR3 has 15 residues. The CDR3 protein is CASSHPDRDATEAFF. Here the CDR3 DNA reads TGCGCCAGCAGCCATCCCGACAGGGACGCCACTGAAGCTTTCTTT. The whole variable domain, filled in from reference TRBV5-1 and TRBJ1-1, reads KAGVTQTPRYLIKTRGQQVTLSCSPISGHRSVSWYQQTPGQGLQFLFEYFSETQRNKGNFPGRFSGRQFSNSRSEMNVSTLELGDSALYLCASSHPDRDATEAFFGQGTRLTVV.

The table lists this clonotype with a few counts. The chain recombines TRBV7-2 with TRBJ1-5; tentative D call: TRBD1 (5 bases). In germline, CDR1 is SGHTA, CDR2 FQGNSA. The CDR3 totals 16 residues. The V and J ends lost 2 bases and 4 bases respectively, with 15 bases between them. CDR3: CASSLKDSLQNQPQHF. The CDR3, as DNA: TGTGCCAGCAGCTTAAAAGACAGCCTGCAAAATCAGCCCCAGCATTTT.

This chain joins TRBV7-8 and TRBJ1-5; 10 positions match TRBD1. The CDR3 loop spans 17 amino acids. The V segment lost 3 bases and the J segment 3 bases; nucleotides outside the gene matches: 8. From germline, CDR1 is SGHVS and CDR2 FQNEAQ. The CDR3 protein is CASSFAGTGVINQPQHF. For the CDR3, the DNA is TGTGCCAGCAGCTTTGCCGGGACAGGGGTAATCAATCAGCCCCAGCATTTT.

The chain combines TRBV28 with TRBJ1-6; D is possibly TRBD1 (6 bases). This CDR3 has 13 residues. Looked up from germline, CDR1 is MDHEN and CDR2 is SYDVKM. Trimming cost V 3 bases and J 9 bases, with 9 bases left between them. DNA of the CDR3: TGTGCCAGCAGTTTCCAGGGGTTTTCACCCCTCCACTTT. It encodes CASSFQGFSPLHF.

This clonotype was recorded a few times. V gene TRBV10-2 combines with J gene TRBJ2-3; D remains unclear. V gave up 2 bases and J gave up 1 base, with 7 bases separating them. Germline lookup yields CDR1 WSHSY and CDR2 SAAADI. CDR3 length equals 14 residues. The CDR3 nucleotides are TGCGCCAGCAGTGAGGCAGCCCGCACAGATACGCAGTATTTT. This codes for CASSEAARTDTQYF.

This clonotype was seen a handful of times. CDR3 sequence reads: CASSHPGVAQPQHF. DNA for the CDR3: TGTGCCAGCAGTCACCCAGGGGTTGCTCAGCCCCAGCATTTT. The rearrangement uses TRBV6-5 and TRBJ1-5, with D maybe TRBD1 (6 bases). The CDR3 consists of 14 residues. V lost 5 bases to trimming and J lost 6 bases, with 14 bases between them. CDR1 and CDR2 (germline): MNHEY, SVGAGI.

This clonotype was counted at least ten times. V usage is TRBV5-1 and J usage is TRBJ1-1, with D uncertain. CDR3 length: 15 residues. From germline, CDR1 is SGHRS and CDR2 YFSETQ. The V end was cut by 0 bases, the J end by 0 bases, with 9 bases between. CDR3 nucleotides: TGCGCCAGCAGCTTGGTTCGGGGAATGAACACTGAAGCTTTCTTT. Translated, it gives CASSLVRGMNTEAFF.

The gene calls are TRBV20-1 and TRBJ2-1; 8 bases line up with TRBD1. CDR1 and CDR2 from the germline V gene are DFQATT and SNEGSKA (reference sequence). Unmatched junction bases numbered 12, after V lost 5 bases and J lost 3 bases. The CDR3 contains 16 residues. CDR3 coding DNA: TGCAGTGCTGCAAGCTTCCGGGACAGGCTCTACAATGAGCAGTTCTTC. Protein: CSAASFRDRLYNEQFF.

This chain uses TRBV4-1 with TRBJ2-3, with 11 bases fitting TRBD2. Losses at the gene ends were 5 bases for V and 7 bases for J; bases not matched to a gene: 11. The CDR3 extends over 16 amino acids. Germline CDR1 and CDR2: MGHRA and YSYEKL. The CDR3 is CASSNNLLAGANTQYF. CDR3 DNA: TGCGCCAGCAGCAATAATCTACTAGCGGGGGCCAATACGCAGTATTTT.

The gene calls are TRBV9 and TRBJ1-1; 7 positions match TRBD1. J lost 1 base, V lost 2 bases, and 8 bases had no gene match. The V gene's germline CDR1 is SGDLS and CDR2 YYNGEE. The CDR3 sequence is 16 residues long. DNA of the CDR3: TGTGCCAGCAGCGTGGGATCCGGGACAGCGAACACTGAAGCTTTCTTT. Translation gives CASSVGSGTANTEAFF. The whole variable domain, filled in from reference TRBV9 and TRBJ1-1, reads DSGVTQTPKHLITATGQRVTLRCSPRSGDLSVYWYQQSLDQGLQFLIQYYNGEERAKGNILERFSAQQFPDLHSELNLSSLELGDSALYFCASSVGSGTANTEAFFGQGTRLTVV.

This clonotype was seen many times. The CDR3 here is CASSLGTGGGYTF. For the CDR3, the DNA is TGTGCCAGCAGCTTAGGGACAGGGGGTGGCTACACCTTC. The rearrangement links TRBV13 to TRBJ1-2, with 9 bases fitting TRBD1. Germline loops: CDR1 PRHDT, CDR2 FYEKMQ (reference sequence). This CDR3 has 13 residues. Unmatched junction bases numbered 0, after V lost 0 bases and J lost 7 bases.

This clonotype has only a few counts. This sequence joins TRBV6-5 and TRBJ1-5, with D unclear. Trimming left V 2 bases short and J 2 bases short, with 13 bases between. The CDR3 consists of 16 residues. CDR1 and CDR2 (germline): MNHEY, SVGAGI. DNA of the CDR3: TGTGCCAGCAGTTACATCCGGGGTCTACGCAATCAGCCCCAGCATTTT. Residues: CASSYIRGLRNQPQHF.

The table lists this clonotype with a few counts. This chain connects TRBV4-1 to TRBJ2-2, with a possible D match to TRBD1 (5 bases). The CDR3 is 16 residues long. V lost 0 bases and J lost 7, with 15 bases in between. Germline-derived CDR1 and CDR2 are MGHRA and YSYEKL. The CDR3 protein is CASSQEGNRFNGELFF. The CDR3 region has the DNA TGCGCCAGCAGCCAAGAAGGGAACAGGTTCAACGGGGAGCTGTTTTTT.

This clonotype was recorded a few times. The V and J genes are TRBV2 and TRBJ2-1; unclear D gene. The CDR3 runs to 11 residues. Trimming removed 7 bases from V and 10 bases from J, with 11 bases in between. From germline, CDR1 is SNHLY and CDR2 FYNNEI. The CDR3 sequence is CASTPLVEQFF. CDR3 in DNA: TGTGCCAGCACCCCTTTAGTAGAGCAGTTCTTC.

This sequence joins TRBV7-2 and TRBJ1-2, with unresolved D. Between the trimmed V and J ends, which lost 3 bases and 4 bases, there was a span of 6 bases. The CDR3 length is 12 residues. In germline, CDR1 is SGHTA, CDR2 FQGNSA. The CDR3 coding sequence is TGTGCCAGCAGCTTCGACGTCTATGGCTACACCTTC. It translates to CASSFDVYGYTF.

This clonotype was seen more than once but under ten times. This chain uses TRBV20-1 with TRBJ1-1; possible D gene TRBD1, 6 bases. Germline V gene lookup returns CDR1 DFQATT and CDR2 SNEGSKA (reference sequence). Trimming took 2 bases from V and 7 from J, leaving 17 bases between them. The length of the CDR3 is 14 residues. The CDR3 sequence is CSARNTGSALEAFF. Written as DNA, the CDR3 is TGCAGTGCTAGAAATACAGGGTCAGCTCTTGAAGCTTTCTTT.

The CDR3 DNA reads as TGTGCCAGCAGCTTAGCGCTGACTAGCGGAACAGATACGCAGTATTTT. This sequence encodes CASSLALTSGTDTQYF. The chain is built from TRBV7-2 and TRBJ2-3; 9 bases line up with TRBD2. CDR3 length equals 16 residues. Trimming took 0 bases from V and 3 from J; bases not matched to a gene: 4. CDR1 and CDR2 (germline): SGHTA, FQGNSA.

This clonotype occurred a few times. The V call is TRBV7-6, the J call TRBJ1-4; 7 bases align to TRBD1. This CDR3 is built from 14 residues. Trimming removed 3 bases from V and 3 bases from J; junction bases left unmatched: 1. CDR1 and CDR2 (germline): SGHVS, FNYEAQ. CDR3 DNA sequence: TGTGCCAGCAGCTTGGGACAGTCTAATGAAAAACTGTTTTTT. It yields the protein CASSLGQSNEKLFF.

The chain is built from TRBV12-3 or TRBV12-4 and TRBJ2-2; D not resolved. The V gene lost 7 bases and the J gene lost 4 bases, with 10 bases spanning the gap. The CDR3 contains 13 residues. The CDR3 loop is CASTPPGTGELFF. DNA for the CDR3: TGTGCCAGCACCCCCCCGGGCACCGGGGAGCTGTTTTTT.

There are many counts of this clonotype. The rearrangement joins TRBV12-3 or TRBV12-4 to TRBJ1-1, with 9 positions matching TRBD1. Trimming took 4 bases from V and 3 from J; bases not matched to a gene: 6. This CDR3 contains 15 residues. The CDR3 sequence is CASSSTTGGDTEAFF. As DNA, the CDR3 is TGTGCCAGCAGTTCTACGACAGGGGGTGACACTGAAGCTTTCTTT.

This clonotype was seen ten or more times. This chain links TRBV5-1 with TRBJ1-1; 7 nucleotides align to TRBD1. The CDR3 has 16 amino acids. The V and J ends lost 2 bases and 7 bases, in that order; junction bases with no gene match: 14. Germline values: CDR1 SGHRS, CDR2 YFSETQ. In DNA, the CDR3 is TGCGCCAGCAGCTTTTCCTCCGGGACAGACACCCTTGAAGCTTTCTTT. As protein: CASSFSSGTDTLEAFF. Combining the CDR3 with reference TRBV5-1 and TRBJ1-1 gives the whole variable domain KAGVTQTPRYLIKTRGQQVTLSCSPISGHRSVSWYQQTPGQGLQFLFEYFSETQRNKGNFPGRFSGRQFSNSRSEMNVSTLELGDSALYLCASSFSSGTDTLEAFFGQGTRLTVV.

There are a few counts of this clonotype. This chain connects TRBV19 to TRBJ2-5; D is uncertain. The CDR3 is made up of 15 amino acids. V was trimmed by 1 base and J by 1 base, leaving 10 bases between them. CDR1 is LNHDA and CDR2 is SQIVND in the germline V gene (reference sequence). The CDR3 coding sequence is TGTGCCAGTAGTATAGCAGGTAGCTTCCAAGAGACCCAGTACTTC. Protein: CASSIAGSFQETQYF.